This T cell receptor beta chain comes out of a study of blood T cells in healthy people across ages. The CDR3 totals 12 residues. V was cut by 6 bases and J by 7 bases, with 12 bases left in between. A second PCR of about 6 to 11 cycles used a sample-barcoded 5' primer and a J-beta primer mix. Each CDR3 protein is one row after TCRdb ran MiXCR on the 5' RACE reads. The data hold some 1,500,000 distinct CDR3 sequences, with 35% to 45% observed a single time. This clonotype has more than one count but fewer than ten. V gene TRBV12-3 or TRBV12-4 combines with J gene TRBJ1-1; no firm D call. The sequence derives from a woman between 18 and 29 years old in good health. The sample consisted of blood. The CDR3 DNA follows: TGTGCCAGCAGCCCAGAGATTGGTGAAGCTTTCTTT. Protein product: CASSPEIGEAFF.